These 8 T cell receptor beta chains originate from one sample sequenced in a study of blood T cells in healthy people across ages. A second PCR, run for roughly 6 to 11 cycles, used a sample-barcoded 5' primer plus a J-beta primer mix. TCRdb redid the calling of the 5' RACE reads with MiXCR, one entry per CDR3 protein. The sample consists of about 680,000 distinct CDR3 sequences, around 45% of them appearing once. The material sequenced was blood. These receptor sequences come from a woman between 55 and 75 years old in good health.

The V call is TRBV7-2, the J call TRBJ2-1, with 8 bases aligning to TRBD2. Germline V gene data show CDR1 as SGHTA and CDR2 as FQGNSA. V lost 3 bases, J lost 3 bases, and 4 bases stayed unmatched. The length of the CDR3 is 15 residues. The CDR3, as DNA: TGTGCCAGCAGCTTCGGACTAGCCGGCTACAATGAGCAGTTCTTC. Amino acid sequence: CASSFGLAGYNEQFF.

This clonotype was counted many times. The rearrangement links TRBV28 to TRBJ2-7, with TRBD1 matching 8 bases. Germline V gene data show CDR1 as MDHEN and CDR2 as SYDVKM. This CDR3 spans 13 amino acids. J was trimmed by 3 bases and V by 6 bases; bases with no gene match: 4. The CDR3, as DNA: TGTGCCAGCAGCCCCGACAGGGGCTACGAGCAGTACTTC. Encoded protein: CASSPDRGYEQYF. Based on the CDR3 plus reference TRBV28 and TRBJ2-7, the full variable domain is DVKVTQSSRYLVKRTGEKVFLECVQDMDHENMFWYRQDPGLGLRLIYFSYDVKMKEKGDIPEGYSVSREKKERFSLILESASTNQTSMYLCASSPDRGYEQYFGPGTRLTVT.

The chain employs TRBV7-3 and TRBJ2-3; 8 bases agree with TRBD2. The CDR3 contains 15 residues. CDR1 and CDR2 from the germline V gene are SGHTA and FQGTGA. Losses at the gene ends were 2 bases for V and 0 bases for J; bases not matched to a gene: 1. The CDR3 DNA sequence: TGTGCCAGCAGCTTACCTAGCGGGAGCACAGATACGCAGTATTTT. It codes for CASSLPSGSTDTQYF. Based on the CDR3 plus reference TRBV7-3 and TRBJ2-3, the full variable domain is GAGVSQTPSNKVTEKGKYVELRCDPISGHTALYWYRQSLGQGPEFLIYFQGTGAADDSGLPNDRFFAVRPEGSVSTLKIQRTERGDSAVYLCASSLPSGSTDTQYFGPGTRLTVL.

The chain joins TRBV10-3 to TRBJ2-6, with 7 positions matching TRBD1. There are 18 residues in the CDR3. With 1 base clipped from V and 0 bases from J, the junction kept 6 bases outside the gene matches. CDR1 is ENHRY and CDR2 is SYGVKD in the germline V gene. The CDR3 reads CAISELGTATSGANVLTF. CDR3 in DNA: TGTGCCATCAGTGAGTTAGGGACAGCGACCTCTGGGGCCAACGTCCTGACTTTC.

The V call is TRBV29-1, the J call TRBJ2-4; 8 bases match TRBD1. V shed 5 bases, J shed 13 bases, and the junction held 7 bases outside the gene matches. The CDR3 is 11 residues long. CDR1 is SQVTM and CDR2 is ANQGSEA in the germline V gene. The CDR3 sequence is CSVRRGREQYF. CDR3 bases: TGCAGCGTTCGCAGGGGGCGTGAGCAGTACTTC.

The chain carries TRBV2 and TRBJ2-1; the match to TRBD2 covers 7 bases. Germline V gene data show CDR1 as SNHLY and CDR2 as FYNNEI. The CDR3 extends over 16 amino acids. V was clipped by 4 bases and J by 2 bases; unmatched bases: 8. The CDR3 DNA reads TGTGCCAGCAGTGGGGGGACTACCCGCACCTACAATGAGCAGTTCTTC. Protein: CASSGGTTRTYNEQFF.

The chain recombines TRBV6-6 with TRBJ2-7, with a weak D call TRBD1 (6 bases). The germline CDR1 and CDR2 sequences are MNHNY and SVGAGI (reference sequence). V lost 7 bases, J lost 3 bases, and 16 bases lay in between. The length of the CDR3 is 14 residues. In DNA form, the CDR3 reads TGTGCCAGCATTCTGGACAGCAACTACTACGAGCAGTACTTC. This encodes CASILDSNYYEQYF.

The chain recombines TRBV6-2 or TRBV6-3 with TRBJ2-5; D may be TRBD2 (6 bases). There are 15 residues in the CDR3. With 7 bases removed from V and 1 base from J, the gap between germline ends came to 16 bases. Per germline, CDR1 MNHEY and CDR2 SVGEGT. CDR3 loop: CASISLAEVQETQYF. DNA of the CDR3: TGTGCCAGCATCTCTTTAGCGGAGGTCCAAGAGACCCAGTACTTC.